Listed below are T cell receptor beta chains from one sample, sequenced in a study of long-term antiretroviral therapy in people with HIV. Assay: immunoSEQ multiplex PCR; the TCRdb copy retains only in-frame clones and omits some. The sample lists about 48,000 clones, roughly 80% occurring once. Material: unsorted PBMCs, obtained 0.8 years after starting antiretroviral therapy. The receptors here all came from a woman aged 18-35 years with HIV. CDR3s include the opening cysteine and the closing phenylalanine or tryptophan. The D gene is left open where the match is weak. Size is stated for part of the rows, as once, few or many counts, or as a class when the clone is expanded.

TRBV7-2	-	TRBJ2-3	TRBD2	16	TGTGCCAGCAGCTTAGCTAGCGGGAGTGGCACAGATACGCAGTATTTT	CASSLASGSGTDTQYF
TRBV7-7	-	TRBJ2-3	-	11	TGTGCTAGCAGCCCCACAGATACGCAGTATTTT	CASSPTDTQYF
TRBV28	-	TRBJ2-2	-	13	TGTGCCAGCGCATCTAGCTTTACCGGGGAGCTGTTTTTT	CASASSFTGELFF
TRBV29-1	-	TRBJ2-1	TRBD1	13	TGCAGCGCGACGGGGACAGGGGGCAATGAGCAGTTCTTC	CSATGTGGNEQFF
TRBV4-3	few	TRBJ2-7	-	15	TGCGCCAGCAGCCAAGAGTCGACAGGCTCCTACGAGCAGTACTTC	CASSQESTGSYEQYF
TRBV6-5	-	TRBJ2-5	-	9	TGTACCCTTCGGGAGACCCAGTACTTC	CTLRETQYF
TRBV5-8	-	TRBJ2-7	TRBD1	16	TGTGCCAGCAGCTGGTGGACAGGTCTTGTTCCCCACGAGCAGTACTTC	CASSWWTGLVPHEQYF
TRBV9	-	TRBJ2-3	-	14	TGTGCCAGCAGCGTAACGGGGATCACAGATACGCAGTATTTT	CASSVTGITDTQYF
TRBV7-2	few	TRBJ1-2	TRBD1	15	TGTGCCAGCAGCCGGGACAGGGGGCTTGTCTATGGCTACACCTTC	CASSRDRGLVYGYTF
TRBV11-2	once	TRBJ2-1	TRBD2	14	TGTGCCAGCAGGTCTTATAGCGGGGTCCGGGAGCAGTTCTTC	CASRSYSGVREQFF
TRBV5-4	-	TRBJ2-2	TRBD2	16	TGTGCCAGCAGCGGGGGACTAGACGCGAACACCGGGGAGCTGTTTTTT	CASSGGLDANTGELFF
TRBV6-6	-	TRBJ2-3	-	16	TGTGCCAGCAGTTGGTCGGACGGAACTAGCACAGATACGCAGTATTTT	CASSWSDGTSTDTQYF
TRBV19	once	TRBJ2-6	-	18	TGTGCCAGTAGTATAGGGGGAGGGGGCCTCTCTGGGGCCAACGTCCTGACTTTC	CASSIGGGGLSGANVLTF
TRBV11-2	-	TRBJ2-3	TRBD2	16	TGTGCCAGCAGCCTATGGACTAGCGGGAGTCGAGATACGCAGTATTTT	CASSLWTSGSRDTQYF
TRBV6-1	-	TRBJ1-5	-	13	TGTGCCAGCAATACTAATTACAATCAGCCCCAGCATTTT	CASNTNYNQPQHF
TRBV29-1	-	TRBJ2-7	-	13	TGCAGCGTTGAATGGGACACTGACTACGAGCAGTACTTC	CSVEWDTDYEQYF
TRBV19	-	TRBJ2-7	-	14	TGTGCCAGTAGTCCCCAATCGATCCACTACGAGCAGTACTTC	CASSPQSIHYEQYF
TRBV29-1	-	TRBJ2-6	TRBD1	17	TGCAGCGTTGATAAACGGGACAGGGTCTCTGGGGCCAACGTCCTGACTTTC	CSVDKRDRVSGANVLTF
TRBV7-6	-	TRBJ2-5	-	16	TGTGCCAGCAGCTCATTACCACAGCTGGTACAAGAGACCCAGTACTTC	CASSSLPQLVQETQYF
TRBV11-3	-	TRBJ1-1	-	16	TGTGCCAGCAGCTTAGATCGGCGACACTTGAACACTGAAGCTTTCTTT	CASSLDRRHLNTEAFF
TRBV5-4	-	TRBJ2-5	TRBD2	16	TGTGCCAGCAGCCCGCCGGGCGGGAGAGGTAAAGAGACCCAGTACTTC	CASSPPGGRGKETQYF
TRBV6-5	-	TRBJ1-2	-	11	TGTGCCAGCAGCTCCGAGGATGGCTACACCTTC	CASSSEDGYTF
TRBV7-9	few	TRBJ2-7	-	12	TGTGCCAGCAGCGGGGCGGCCTACGAGCAGTACTTC	CASSGAAYEQYF
TRBV6-1	-	TRBJ2-5	-	15	TGTGCCAGCAGTGAAGCACCAGGGGCCGGGAAGACCCAGTACTTC	CASSEAPGAGKTQYF
TRBV7-9	-	TRBJ2-1	TRBD2	17	TGTGCCAGCAGCTTAGGATCTAGCGGGAGCTCCTACAATGAGCAGTTCTTC	CASSLGSSGSSYNEQFF
TRBV14	-	TRBJ2-5	TRBD2	14	TGTGCCAGCAGCGTCCGGGGGGGGTCAGAGACCCAGTACTTC	CASSVRGGSETQYF
TRBV5-3	-	TRBJ2-5	-	12	TGTGCCAGCATATTTCTCCGGGAGACCCAGTACTTC	CASIFLRETQYF
TRBV7-2	-	TRBJ1-2	TRBD1	15	TGTGCCAGCAGCTTAGCGGGACAGGGGGCCGGGGGCTACACCTTC	CASSLAGQGAGGYTF
TRBV29-1	-	TRBJ2-5	-	14	TGCAGCGTTGACCACGAGGGGGCGGGGTGGACCCAGTACTTC	CSVDHEGAGWTQYF
TRBV6-6	-	TRBJ1-1	-	15	TGTGCCAGCAGCGAAAGGTACGGGAGGAACACTGAAGCTTTCTTT	CASSERYGRNTEAFF
TRBV6-5	-	TRBJ2-2	-	14	TGTGCCAGCAGTTACCTCATAAACACCGGGGAGCTGTTTTTT	CASSYLINTGELFF
TRBV6-6	-	TRBJ2-1	TRBD1	12	TGTGCCAGCCACAGGGGCCTCAATGAGCAGTTCTTC	CASHRGLNEQFF
TRBV5-5	-	TRBJ1-2	-	12	TGTGCCAGCAGCTTCGGGGGGGATGGCTACACCTTC	CASSFGGDGYTF
TRBV5-1	once	TRBJ1-1	-	13	TGCGCCAGCAGGGGACACACGAACACTGAAGCTTTCTTT	CASRGHTNTEAFF
TRBV4-3	-	TRBJ2-3	-	14	TGCGCCAGCAGCCAAGCCCTAGTTTCCGATACGCAGTATTTT	CASSQALVSDTQYF
TRBV4-1	-	TRBJ2-1	-	15	TGCGCCAGCAGCCAAGAAAGGCCTTCCTACAATGAGCAGTTCTTC	CASSQERPSYNEQFF
TRBV5-1	-	TRBJ1-2	-	14	TGCGCCAGCAGCCTAACGACGGCTCTAGATGGCTACACCTTC	CASSLTTALDGYTF
TRBV27	-	TRBJ2-1	TRBD2	15	TGTGCCAGCAGTCTCGGACTAGCGGGAGGGAATGAGCAGTTCTTC	CASSLGLAGGNEQFF
TRBV18	-	TRBJ2-2	TRBD2	17	TGTGCCAGCTCACCCGGACTAGCGGGAGGGCACACCGGGGAGCTGTTTTTT	CASSPGLAGGHTGELFF
TRBV25-1	-	TRBJ2-7	-	14	TGTGCCAGCAGTGAACCGAGCGACAGGAGAAAGCAGTACTTC	CASSEPSDRRKQYF